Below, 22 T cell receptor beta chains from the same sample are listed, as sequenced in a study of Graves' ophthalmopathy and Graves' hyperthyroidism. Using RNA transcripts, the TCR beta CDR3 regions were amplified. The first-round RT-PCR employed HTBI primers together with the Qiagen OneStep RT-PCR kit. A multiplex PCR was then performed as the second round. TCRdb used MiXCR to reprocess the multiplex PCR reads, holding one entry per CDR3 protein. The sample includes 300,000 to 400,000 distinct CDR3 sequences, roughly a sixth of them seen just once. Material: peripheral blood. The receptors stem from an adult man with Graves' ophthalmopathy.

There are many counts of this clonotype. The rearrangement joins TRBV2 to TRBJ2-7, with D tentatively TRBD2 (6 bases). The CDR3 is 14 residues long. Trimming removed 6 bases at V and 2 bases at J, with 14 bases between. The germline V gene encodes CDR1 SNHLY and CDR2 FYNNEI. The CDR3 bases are TGTGCCAGCAGGCCGGGACTGGGACCCTACGAGCAGTACTTC. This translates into CASRPGLGPYEQYF.

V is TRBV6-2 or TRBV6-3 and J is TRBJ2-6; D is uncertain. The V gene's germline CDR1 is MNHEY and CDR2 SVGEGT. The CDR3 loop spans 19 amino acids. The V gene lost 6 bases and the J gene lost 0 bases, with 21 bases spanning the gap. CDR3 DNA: TGTGCCAGCAGCACCCCCAGGCGGCTCGACCGCTCTGGGGCCAACGTCCTGACTTTC. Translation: CASSTPRRLDRSGANVLTF.

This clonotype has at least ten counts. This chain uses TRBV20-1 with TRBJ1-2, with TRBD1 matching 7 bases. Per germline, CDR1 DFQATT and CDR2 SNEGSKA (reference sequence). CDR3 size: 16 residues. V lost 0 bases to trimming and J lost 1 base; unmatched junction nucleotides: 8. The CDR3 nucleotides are TGCAGTGCTAGAGATATTCCGAGGGGGCGTAACTATGGCTACACCTTC. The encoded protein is CSARDIPRGRNYGYTF.

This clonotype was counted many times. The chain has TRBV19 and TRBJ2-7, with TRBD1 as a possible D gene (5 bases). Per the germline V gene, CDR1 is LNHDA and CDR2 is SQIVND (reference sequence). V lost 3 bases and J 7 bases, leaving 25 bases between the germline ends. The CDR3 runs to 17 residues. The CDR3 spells CASSIRPRDNPGLEQYF. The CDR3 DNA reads TGTGCCAGTAGTATTCGCCCGCGCGACAACCCAGGGTTGGAGCAGTACTTC.

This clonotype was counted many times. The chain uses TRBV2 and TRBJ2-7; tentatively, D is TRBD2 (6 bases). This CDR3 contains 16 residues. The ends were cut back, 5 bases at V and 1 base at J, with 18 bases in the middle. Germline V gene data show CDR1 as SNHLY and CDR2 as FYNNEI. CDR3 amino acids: CASSTALAYKSYEQYF. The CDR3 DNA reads TGTGCCAGCAGTACAGCTCTAGCGTATAAATCCTACGAGCAGTACTTC.

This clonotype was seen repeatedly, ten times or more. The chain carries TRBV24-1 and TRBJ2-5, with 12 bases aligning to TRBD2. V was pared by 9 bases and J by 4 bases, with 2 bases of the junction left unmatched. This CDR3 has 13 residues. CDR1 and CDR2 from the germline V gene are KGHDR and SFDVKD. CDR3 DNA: TGTGCCACCGGGGGACTAGCGGGAGAGACCCAGTACTTC. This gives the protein CATGGLAGETQYF.

CDR3: CSAGQRVYINQPQHF. DNA for the CDR3: TGCAGTGCTGGACAGCGAGTTTATATCAATCAGCCCCAGCATTTT. V and J are TRBV20-1 and TRBJ1-5; D possibly corresponds to TRBD1 (6 bases). This CDR3 region has 15 residues. Germline CDR1 is DFQATT and CDR2 is SNEGSKA (reference sequence). Trimming shortened V by 5 bases and J by 3 bases, and 17 bases separated the two germline ends.

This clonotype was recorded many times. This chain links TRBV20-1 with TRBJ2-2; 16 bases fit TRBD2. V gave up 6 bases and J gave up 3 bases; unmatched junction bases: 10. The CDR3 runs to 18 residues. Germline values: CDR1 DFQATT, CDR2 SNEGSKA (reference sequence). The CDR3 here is CSATSGTSGREHTGELFF. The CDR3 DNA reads TGCAGTGCAACGTCCGGGACTAGCGGGAGGGAGCACACCGGGGAGCTGTTTTTT.

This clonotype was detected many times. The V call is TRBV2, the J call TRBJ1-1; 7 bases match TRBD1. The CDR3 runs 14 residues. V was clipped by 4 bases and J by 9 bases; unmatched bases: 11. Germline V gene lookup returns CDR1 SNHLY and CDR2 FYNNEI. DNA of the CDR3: TGTGCCAGCAGTGGAGCCTCAGGGGGAGGGCAAGCTTTCTTT. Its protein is CASSGASGGGQAFF.

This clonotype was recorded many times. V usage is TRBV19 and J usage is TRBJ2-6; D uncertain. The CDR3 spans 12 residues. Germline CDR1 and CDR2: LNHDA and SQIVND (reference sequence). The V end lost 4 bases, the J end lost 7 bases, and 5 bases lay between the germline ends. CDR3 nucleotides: TGTGCCAGTAGTAGGGTAGCCAACGTCCTGACTTTC. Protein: CASSRVANVLTF.

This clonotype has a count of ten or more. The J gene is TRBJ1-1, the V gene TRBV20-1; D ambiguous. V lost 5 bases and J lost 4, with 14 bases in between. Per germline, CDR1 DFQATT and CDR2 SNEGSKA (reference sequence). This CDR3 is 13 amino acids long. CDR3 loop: CSAEQVWSTEAFF. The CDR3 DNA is TGCAGTGCTGAACAAGTGTGGAGCACTGAAGCTTTCTTT.

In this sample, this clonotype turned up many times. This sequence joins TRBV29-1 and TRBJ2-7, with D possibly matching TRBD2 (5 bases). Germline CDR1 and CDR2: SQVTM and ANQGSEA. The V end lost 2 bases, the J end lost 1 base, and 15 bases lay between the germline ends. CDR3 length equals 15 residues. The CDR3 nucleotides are TGCAGCGTTGAAACGGGTGGAGGACTGTCCTACGAGCAGTACTTC. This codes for CSVETGGGLSYEQYF.

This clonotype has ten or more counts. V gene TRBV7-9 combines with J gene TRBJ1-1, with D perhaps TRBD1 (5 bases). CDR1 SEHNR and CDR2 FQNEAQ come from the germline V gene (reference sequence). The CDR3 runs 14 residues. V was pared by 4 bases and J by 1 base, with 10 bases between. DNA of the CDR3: TGTGCCAGCAGCTCTAGCGGGACGAACACTGAAGCTTTCTTT. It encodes CASSSSGTNTEAFF. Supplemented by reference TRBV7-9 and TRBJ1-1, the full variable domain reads DTGVSQNPRHKITKRGQNVTFRCDPISEHNRLYWYRQTLGQGPEFLTYFQNEAQLEKSRLLSDRFSAERPKGSFSTLEIQRTEQGDSAMYLCASSSSGTNTEAFFGQGTRLTVV.

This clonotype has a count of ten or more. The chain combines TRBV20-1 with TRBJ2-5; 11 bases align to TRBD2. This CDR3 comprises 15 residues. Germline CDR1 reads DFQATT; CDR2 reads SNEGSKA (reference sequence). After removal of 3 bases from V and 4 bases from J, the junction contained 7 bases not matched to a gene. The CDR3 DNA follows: TGCAGTGCTAGCAGACTAGCGGGGTTGGGAGAGACCCAGTACTTC. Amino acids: CSASRLAGLGETQYF.

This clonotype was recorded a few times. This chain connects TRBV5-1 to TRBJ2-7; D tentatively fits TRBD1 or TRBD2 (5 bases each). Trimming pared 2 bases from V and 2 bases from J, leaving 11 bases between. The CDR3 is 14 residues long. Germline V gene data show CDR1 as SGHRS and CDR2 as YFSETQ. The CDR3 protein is CASSFWDGTYEQYF. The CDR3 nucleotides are TGCGCCAGCAGCTTTTGGGACGGGACCTACGAGCAGTACTTC. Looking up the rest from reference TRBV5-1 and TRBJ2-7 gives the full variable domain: KAGVTQTPRYLIKTRGQQVTLSCSPISGHRSVSWYQQTPGQGLQFLFEYFSETQRNKGNFPGRFSGRQFSNSRSEMNVSTLELGDSALYLCASSFWDGTYEQYFGPGTRLTVT.

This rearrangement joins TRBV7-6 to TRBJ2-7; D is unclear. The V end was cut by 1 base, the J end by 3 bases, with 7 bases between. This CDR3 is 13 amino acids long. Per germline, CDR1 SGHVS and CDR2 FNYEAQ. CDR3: CASSLELNYEQYF. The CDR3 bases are TGTGCCAGCAGCTTAGAGCTCAACTACGAGCAGTACTTC.

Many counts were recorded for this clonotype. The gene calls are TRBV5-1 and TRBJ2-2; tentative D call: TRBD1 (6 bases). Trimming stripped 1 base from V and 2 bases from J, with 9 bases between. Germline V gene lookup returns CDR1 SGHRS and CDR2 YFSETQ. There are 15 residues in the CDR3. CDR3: CASSLLQGNTGELFF. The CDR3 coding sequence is TGCGCCAGCAGCTTGCTACAGGGTAACACCGGGGAGCTGTTTTTT.

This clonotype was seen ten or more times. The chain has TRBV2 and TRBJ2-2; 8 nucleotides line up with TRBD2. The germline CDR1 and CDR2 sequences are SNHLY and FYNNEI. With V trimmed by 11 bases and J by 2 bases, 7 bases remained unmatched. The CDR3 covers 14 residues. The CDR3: CAGKIAGNTGELFF. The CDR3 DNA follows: TGTGCCGGCAAAATAGCGGGAAACACCGGGGAGCTGTTTTTT. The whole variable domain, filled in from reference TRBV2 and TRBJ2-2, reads EPEVTQTPSHQVTQMGQEVILRCVPISNHLYFYWYRQILGQKVEFLVSFYNNEISEKSEIFDDQFSVERPDGSNFTLKIRSTKLEDSAMYFCAGKIAGNTGELFFGEGSRLTVL.

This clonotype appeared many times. The CDR3 sequence: CASSPASAQVVGYTF. DNA for the CDR3: TGTGCCAGCAGTCCAGCTTCGGCCCAGGTGGTCGGCTACACCTTC. The chain is built from TRBV12-3 or TRBV12-4 and TRBJ1-2; D is unresolved. The CDR3 is made up of 15 amino acids. Between the trimmed V and J ends, which lost 5 bases and 8 bases, there was a span of 21 bases.

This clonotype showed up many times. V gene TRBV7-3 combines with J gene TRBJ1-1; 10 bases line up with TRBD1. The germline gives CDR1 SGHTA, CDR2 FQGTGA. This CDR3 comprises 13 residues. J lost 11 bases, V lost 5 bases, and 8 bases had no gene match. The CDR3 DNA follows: TGTGCCAGCAGCCCGACGTCGGGACAGGGGGCTTTCTTT. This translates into CASSPTSGQGAFF.

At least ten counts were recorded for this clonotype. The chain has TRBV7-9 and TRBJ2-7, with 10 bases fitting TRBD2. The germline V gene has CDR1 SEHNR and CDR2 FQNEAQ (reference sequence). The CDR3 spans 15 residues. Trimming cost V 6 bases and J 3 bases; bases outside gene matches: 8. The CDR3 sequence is CASSPSGRSFYEQYF. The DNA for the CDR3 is TGTGCCAGCAGTCCTAGCGGGAGAAGTTTCTACGAGCAGTACTTC.

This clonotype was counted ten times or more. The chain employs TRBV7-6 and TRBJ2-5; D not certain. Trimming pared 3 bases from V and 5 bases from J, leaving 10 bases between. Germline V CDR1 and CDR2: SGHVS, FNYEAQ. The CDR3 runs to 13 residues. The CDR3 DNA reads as TGTGCCAGCAGCTTTATGAGAAGCGAGACCCAGTACTTC. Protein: CASSFMRSETQYF.